The 29 T cell receptor beta chains presented below share a single source sample, sequenced in a study of T cells in localized non-small cell lung cancer. Here immunoSEQ multiplex PCR was the method, and the copy in TCRdb shows in-frame clones only, minus some. Among roughly 70,000 clones, 80% to 90% were seen once, and the ten largest hold 21%. Sequencing was performed on peripheral blood, taken before any cancer treatment. These receptors were taken from an older male donor with stage III squamous cell lung carcinoma.

The DNA of the CDR3 is TGTGCCAGCAGCTTAACTGCAACTAATGAAAAACTGTTTTTT. It specifies CASSLTATNEKLFF. This chain joins TRBV7-2 and TRBJ1-4, with unresolved D. Germline V CDR1 and CDR2: SGHTA, FQGNSA. The CDR3 is made up of 14 amino acids. The ends were cut back, 2 bases at V and 0 bases at J, with 4 bases in the middle.

Concerning this clone itself: Germline is not matched at one junction end, which may reflect a read error. The rearrangement joins TRBV19 to TRBJ2-5; the match to TRBD2 covers 10 bases. Germline V lookup: CDR1 LNHDA, CDR2 SQIVND (reference sequence). The CDR3 contains 14 residues. The DNA for the CDR3 is TGTGCCAGTAGTATAGATGGAGCGGGGGGGCCACACGACTTC. Protein product: CASSIDGAGGPHDF.

The V gene is TRBV19, the J gene TRBJ2-5, with TRBD1 identical over 7 bases. Germline V gene lookup returns CDR1 LNHDA and CDR2 SQIVND (reference sequence). Trimming cost V 1 base and J 5 bases; bases outside gene matches: 4. The CDR3 has 14 amino acids. In nucleotides, the CDR3 is TGTGCCAGTAGTATAGGAGGGACAGCGGAGACCCAGTACTTC. Protein sequence: CASSIGGTAETQYF.

The J gene is TRBJ2-4, the V gene TRBV5-6, with D possibly being TRBD2 (6 bases). The CDR3 extends over 16 amino acids. Trimming pared 1 base from V and 6 bases from J, leaving 17 bases between. CDR1 and CDR2 from the germline V gene are SGHDT and YYEEEE. The CDR3 loop reads CASSLLGGIGANIQYF. Here the CDR3 DNA reads TGTGCCAGCAGCTTGTTGGGGGGAATAGGGGCAAACATTCAGTACTTC.

The V and J genes are TRBV11-1 and TRBJ2-5; D perhaps matches TRBD2 (5 bases). Germline V lookup: CDR1 SGHAT, CDR2 FQDESV (reference sequence). Trimming removed 4 bases from V and 5 bases from J, with 14 bases in between. The CDR3 loop spans 14 amino acids. The CDR3 loop is CASSSGLAQETQYF. The CDR3 bases are TGTGCCAGCAGCTCCGGACTGGCCCAGGAGACCCAGTACTTC.

This clone has just a few counts. The gene calls are TRBV28 and TRBJ2-4, with D uncertain. The CDR3 is 11 amino acids. Germline loops: CDR1 MDHEN, CDR2 SYDVKM. V was cut by 1 base and J by 6 bases, with 1 base left in between. This CDR3 is CASSLLNIQYF. CDR3 DNA: TGTGCCAGCAGTTTATTAAACATTCAGTACTTC.

This chain uses TRBV19 with TRBJ2-5; 7 bases fit TRBD1. The germline V gene has CDR1 LNHDA and CDR2 SQIVND (reference sequence). The CDR3 covers 13 residues. J was trimmed by 5 bases and V by 5 bases; bases with no gene match: 5. The CDR3, as DNA: TGTGCCAGTAGTGAAGGGGGCCGGGAGACCCAGTACTTC. As protein: CASSEGGRETQYF.

The chain recombines TRBV28 with TRBJ1-5; D not resolved. Germline values: CDR1 MDHEN, CDR2 SYDVKM. The V and J ends lost 7 bases and 2 bases respectively, with 12 bases between them. The CDR3 sequence is 14 residues long. The CDR3 DNA sequence: TGTGCCAGCAAAAACACGACCCGCAATCAGCCCCAGCATTTT. This codes for CASKNTTRNQPQHF.

J is TRBJ1-1 and V is TRBV30; TRBD1 aligns across 9 bases. After removal of 3 bases from V and 5 bases from J, the junction contained 10 bases not matched to a gene. The germline V gene has CDR1 GTSNPN and CDR2 SVGIG (reference sequence). The CDR3 spans 15 residues. CDR3 coding DNA: TGTGCCTGGAGACGGTCCGGGACAGGGATAACTGAAGCTTTCTTT. It specifies CAWRRSGTGITEAFF.

In its sample, this clone was seen a few times. The chain uses TRBV29-1 and TRBJ1-1; D ambiguous. Germline loops: CDR1 SQVTM, CDR2 ANQGSEA. The V gene lost 8 bases and the J gene lost 3 bases, with 16 bases spanning the gap. The CDR3 contains 13 residues. The CDR3 sequence is CSTGLSRDTEAFF. Here the CDR3 DNA reads TGCAGCACGGGCCTCTCGAGGGACACTGAAGCTTTCTTT.

The chain combines TRBV5-1 with TRBJ1-1; 7 bases are a match to TRBD1. The CDR3 totals 13 residues. Germline loops: CDR1 SGHRS, CDR2 YFSETQ. Trimming took 3 bases from V and 4 from J; bases not matched to a gene: 3. CDR3 protein: CASSWTGSTEAFF. The CDR3 nucleotides read TGCGCCAGCAGCTGGACAGGATCCACTGAAGCTTTCTTT.

This clone was counted a few times. The V gene is TRBV2, the J gene TRBJ2-3; 7 bases map to TRBD2. The CDR3 has 15 amino acids. V was clipped by 6 bases and J by 2 bases; unmatched bases: 8. Germline CDR1 reads SNHLY; CDR2 reads FYNNEI. In nucleotides, the CDR3 is TGTGCCAGCAGAACCGGGGGGATCTCCACAGATACGCAGTATTTT. Its translation is CASRTGGISTDTQYF.

This chain uses TRBV5-4 with TRBJ2-1, with D possibly matching TRBD2 (6 bases). V dropped 2 bases and J dropped 4 bases, with 10 bases sitting between them. Germline loops: CDR1 SGHNT, CDR2 YYREEE (reference sequence). The CDR3 covers 14 residues. CDR3 amino acids: CASSLQRAYNEQFF. CDR3 nucleotide sequence: TGTGCCAGCAGCTTACAGCGGGCTTACAATGAGCAGTTCTTC.

This clone appeared a few times. The chain uses TRBV19 and TRBJ1-1, with TRBD1 as a possible D gene (5 bases). Trimming removed 5 bases from V and 4 bases from J, with 11 bases in between. Germline-derived CDR1 and CDR2 are LNHDA and SQIVND (reference sequence). The length of the CDR3 is 13 residues. CDR3 protein: CASSRGGGTEAFF. The CDR3 DNA reads TGTGCCAGTAGTCGCGGGGGTGGCACTGAAGCTTTCTTT.

The J gene is TRBJ1-1, the V gene TRBV7-9; weak D call: TRBD1 (5 bases). Germline loops: CDR1 SEHNR, CDR2 FQNEAQ (reference sequence). The CDR3 runs to 15 residues. V dropped 5 bases and J dropped 4 bases, with 17 bases sitting between them. The CDR3 nucleotides read TGTGCCAGCAGCCGAGGGGTGGCCGACGGCACTGAAGCTTTCTTT. It specifies CASSRGVADGTEAFF.

The chain combines TRBV15 with TRBJ1-5; no clear D gene. The V gene's germline CDR1 is LNHNV and CDR2 YYDKDF (reference sequence). The V end was cut by 0 bases, the J end by 7 bases, with 4 bases between. This CDR3 comprises 12 residues. The CDR3 DNA is TGTGCCACCAGCAGAGATGGACAGCCCCAGCATTTT. It encodes CATSRDGQPQHF.

This chain uses TRBV6-1 with TRBJ1-1, with 7 bases aligning to TRBD1. The CDR3 runs 15 residues. Germline V gene sequence: CDR1 MNHNS, CDR2 SASEGT. J gave up 5 bases and V 6 bases, and 12 bases lay outside the gene matches. The chain's CDR3 is CASRVQSGGGTEAFF. Written as DNA, the CDR3 is TGTGCCAGCAGAGTCCAATCAGGGGGTGGGACTGAAGCTTTCTTT.

About this clone: One junction end disagrees with the germline gene, perhaps due to a read error. This chain uses TRBV7-7 with TRBJ1-6; TRBD1 is a possible D gene (5 bases). The germline V gene encodes CDR1 SSHAT and CDR2 FNYEAQ (reference sequence). The CDR3 extends over 13 amino acids. CDR3 residues: CASSRDGNSPLHF. In nucleotides, the CDR3 is TGTGCTAGCAGCCGGGACGGCAATTCACCCCTCCACTTT.

This clone turned up a few times. J is TRBJ1-1 and V is TRBV19; no clear D gene. Germline V lookup: CDR1 LNHDA, CDR2 SQIVND (reference sequence). The V end lost 4 bases, the J end lost 1 base, and 7 bases lay between the germline ends. The CDR3 runs to 13 residues. Here the CDR3 reads CASSTTQNTEAFF. Here the CDR3 DNA reads TGTGCCAGTAGTACGACACAGAACACTGAAGCTTTCTTT.

Notes on this clone: The sample contains more than one DNA sequence encoding this CDR3. The rearrangement links TRBV15 to TRBJ2-2; no clear D gene. Trimming cost V 0 bases and J 0 bases, with 8 bases left between them. This CDR3 spans 16 amino acids. The germline V gene has CDR1 LNHNV and CDR2 YYDKDF (reference sequence). This CDR3 reads CATSRDIGANTGELFF. The CDR3 DNA sequence: TGTGCCACCAGCAGAGATATCGGAGCGAACACCGGGGAGCTGTTTTTT.

The chain has TRBV12-5 and TRBJ2-6; D perhaps matches TRBD2 (5 bases). V lost 7 bases, J lost 6 bases, and 19 bases lay in between. CDR3 length: 16 amino acids. The V gene's germline CDR1 is LGHNT and CDR2 FRNRAP. The CDR3 protein is CASALGRGSEANVLTF. The CDR3 DNA follows: TGTGCTAGTGCCCTTGGTCGGGGAAGTGAGGCCAACGTCCTGACTTTC.

The chain carries TRBV27 and TRBJ2-7, with a possible D match to TRBD1 (6 bases). Trimming pared 5 bases from V and 0 bases from J, leaving 14 bases between. CDR1 MNHEY and CDR2 SMNVEV come from the germline V gene (reference sequence). The length of the CDR3 is 15 residues. CDR3 loop: CASSMPGHNSYEQYV. The CDR3 nucleotides are TGTGCCAGCAGTATGCCGGGACACAACTCCTACGAGCAGTACGTC.

This clone was seen just once. This chain connects TRBV7-9 to TRBJ1-5; TRBD1 might be the D (6 bases). Trimming removed 5 bases from V and 6 bases from J, with 14 bases in between. The CDR3 has 14 amino acids. CDR1 is SEHNR, CDR2 FQNEAQ, per germline (reference sequence). CDR3 DNA: TGTGCCAGCAGCCAAGGGGGGGTAGGTCAGCCCCAGCATTTT. Its translation is CASSQGGVGQPQHF.

This chain joins TRBV6-6 and TRBJ2-5; 8 positions match TRBD1. With V trimmed by 6 bases and J by 1 base, 7 bases remained unmatched. Germline CDR1 and CDR2: MNHNY and SVGAGI (reference sequence). This CDR3 region has 15 residues. The chain's CDR3 is CASRAPDRVQETQYF. The CDR3 nucleotides read TGTGCCAGCAGGGCCCCGGACAGGGTCCAAGAGACCCAGTACTTC.

The chain employs TRBV10-2 and TRBJ1-2; D may be TRBD1 (5 bases). V was clipped by 6 bases and J by 8 bases, with 13 bases between them. Germline V gene data show CDR1 as WSHSY and CDR2 as SAAADI. The CDR3 spans 12 residues. CDR3 in DNA: TGCGCCAGCAGGGCAGGGCCGGAGGGCTACACCTTC. Translating it yields CASRAGPEGYTF.

The chain employs TRBV6-6 and TRBJ1-1; 7 positions agree with TRBD1. The germline V gene has CDR1 MNHNY and CDR2 SVGAGI (reference sequence). This CDR3 comprises 15 residues. Trimming removed 4 bases from V and 4 bases from J; junction bases left unmatched: 9. This CDR3 reads CASSSFRQGSTEAFF. In DNA form, the CDR3 reads TGTGCCAGCAGTTCTTTTCGACAGGGATCCACTGAAGCTTTCTTT.

The chain joins TRBV6-6 to TRBJ1-1; TRBD1 agrees at 8 bases. This CDR3 is 14 amino acids long. Germline CDR1 MNHNY, CDR2 SVGAGI (reference sequence). Trimming took 4 bases from V and 1 from J; bases not matched to a gene: 2. CDR3 residues: CASSLDRANTEAFF. The CDR3 DNA sequence: TGTGCCAGCAGTTTGGACAGGGCGAACACTGAAGCTTTCTTT.

This clone has a handful of counts. The V and J genes are TRBV4-2 and TRBJ2-7, with TRBD1 identical over 7 bases. The CDR3 spans 15 residues. Germline V gene sequence: CDR1 LGHNA, CDR2 YNFKEQ. V shed 1 base, J shed 3 bases, and the junction held 6 bases outside the gene matches. The CDR3 loop is CASSQGQGVVYEQYV. The CDR3 nucleotides are TGTGCCAGCAGCCAAGGCCAGGGGGTGGTCTACGAGCAGTACGTC.

The genes are TRBV7-8 and TRBJ2-3; 9 positions agree with TRBD2. V trimming: 1 base; J trimming: 2 bases; junction bases outside the gene matches: 4. CDR3 length equals 16 residues. CDR1 and CDR2 (germline): SGHVS, FQNEAQ. CDR3 nucleotides: TGTGCCAGCAGCTTAGACCTAGCGGGGACCACAGATACGCAGTATTTT. It specifies CASSLDLAGTTDTQYF.